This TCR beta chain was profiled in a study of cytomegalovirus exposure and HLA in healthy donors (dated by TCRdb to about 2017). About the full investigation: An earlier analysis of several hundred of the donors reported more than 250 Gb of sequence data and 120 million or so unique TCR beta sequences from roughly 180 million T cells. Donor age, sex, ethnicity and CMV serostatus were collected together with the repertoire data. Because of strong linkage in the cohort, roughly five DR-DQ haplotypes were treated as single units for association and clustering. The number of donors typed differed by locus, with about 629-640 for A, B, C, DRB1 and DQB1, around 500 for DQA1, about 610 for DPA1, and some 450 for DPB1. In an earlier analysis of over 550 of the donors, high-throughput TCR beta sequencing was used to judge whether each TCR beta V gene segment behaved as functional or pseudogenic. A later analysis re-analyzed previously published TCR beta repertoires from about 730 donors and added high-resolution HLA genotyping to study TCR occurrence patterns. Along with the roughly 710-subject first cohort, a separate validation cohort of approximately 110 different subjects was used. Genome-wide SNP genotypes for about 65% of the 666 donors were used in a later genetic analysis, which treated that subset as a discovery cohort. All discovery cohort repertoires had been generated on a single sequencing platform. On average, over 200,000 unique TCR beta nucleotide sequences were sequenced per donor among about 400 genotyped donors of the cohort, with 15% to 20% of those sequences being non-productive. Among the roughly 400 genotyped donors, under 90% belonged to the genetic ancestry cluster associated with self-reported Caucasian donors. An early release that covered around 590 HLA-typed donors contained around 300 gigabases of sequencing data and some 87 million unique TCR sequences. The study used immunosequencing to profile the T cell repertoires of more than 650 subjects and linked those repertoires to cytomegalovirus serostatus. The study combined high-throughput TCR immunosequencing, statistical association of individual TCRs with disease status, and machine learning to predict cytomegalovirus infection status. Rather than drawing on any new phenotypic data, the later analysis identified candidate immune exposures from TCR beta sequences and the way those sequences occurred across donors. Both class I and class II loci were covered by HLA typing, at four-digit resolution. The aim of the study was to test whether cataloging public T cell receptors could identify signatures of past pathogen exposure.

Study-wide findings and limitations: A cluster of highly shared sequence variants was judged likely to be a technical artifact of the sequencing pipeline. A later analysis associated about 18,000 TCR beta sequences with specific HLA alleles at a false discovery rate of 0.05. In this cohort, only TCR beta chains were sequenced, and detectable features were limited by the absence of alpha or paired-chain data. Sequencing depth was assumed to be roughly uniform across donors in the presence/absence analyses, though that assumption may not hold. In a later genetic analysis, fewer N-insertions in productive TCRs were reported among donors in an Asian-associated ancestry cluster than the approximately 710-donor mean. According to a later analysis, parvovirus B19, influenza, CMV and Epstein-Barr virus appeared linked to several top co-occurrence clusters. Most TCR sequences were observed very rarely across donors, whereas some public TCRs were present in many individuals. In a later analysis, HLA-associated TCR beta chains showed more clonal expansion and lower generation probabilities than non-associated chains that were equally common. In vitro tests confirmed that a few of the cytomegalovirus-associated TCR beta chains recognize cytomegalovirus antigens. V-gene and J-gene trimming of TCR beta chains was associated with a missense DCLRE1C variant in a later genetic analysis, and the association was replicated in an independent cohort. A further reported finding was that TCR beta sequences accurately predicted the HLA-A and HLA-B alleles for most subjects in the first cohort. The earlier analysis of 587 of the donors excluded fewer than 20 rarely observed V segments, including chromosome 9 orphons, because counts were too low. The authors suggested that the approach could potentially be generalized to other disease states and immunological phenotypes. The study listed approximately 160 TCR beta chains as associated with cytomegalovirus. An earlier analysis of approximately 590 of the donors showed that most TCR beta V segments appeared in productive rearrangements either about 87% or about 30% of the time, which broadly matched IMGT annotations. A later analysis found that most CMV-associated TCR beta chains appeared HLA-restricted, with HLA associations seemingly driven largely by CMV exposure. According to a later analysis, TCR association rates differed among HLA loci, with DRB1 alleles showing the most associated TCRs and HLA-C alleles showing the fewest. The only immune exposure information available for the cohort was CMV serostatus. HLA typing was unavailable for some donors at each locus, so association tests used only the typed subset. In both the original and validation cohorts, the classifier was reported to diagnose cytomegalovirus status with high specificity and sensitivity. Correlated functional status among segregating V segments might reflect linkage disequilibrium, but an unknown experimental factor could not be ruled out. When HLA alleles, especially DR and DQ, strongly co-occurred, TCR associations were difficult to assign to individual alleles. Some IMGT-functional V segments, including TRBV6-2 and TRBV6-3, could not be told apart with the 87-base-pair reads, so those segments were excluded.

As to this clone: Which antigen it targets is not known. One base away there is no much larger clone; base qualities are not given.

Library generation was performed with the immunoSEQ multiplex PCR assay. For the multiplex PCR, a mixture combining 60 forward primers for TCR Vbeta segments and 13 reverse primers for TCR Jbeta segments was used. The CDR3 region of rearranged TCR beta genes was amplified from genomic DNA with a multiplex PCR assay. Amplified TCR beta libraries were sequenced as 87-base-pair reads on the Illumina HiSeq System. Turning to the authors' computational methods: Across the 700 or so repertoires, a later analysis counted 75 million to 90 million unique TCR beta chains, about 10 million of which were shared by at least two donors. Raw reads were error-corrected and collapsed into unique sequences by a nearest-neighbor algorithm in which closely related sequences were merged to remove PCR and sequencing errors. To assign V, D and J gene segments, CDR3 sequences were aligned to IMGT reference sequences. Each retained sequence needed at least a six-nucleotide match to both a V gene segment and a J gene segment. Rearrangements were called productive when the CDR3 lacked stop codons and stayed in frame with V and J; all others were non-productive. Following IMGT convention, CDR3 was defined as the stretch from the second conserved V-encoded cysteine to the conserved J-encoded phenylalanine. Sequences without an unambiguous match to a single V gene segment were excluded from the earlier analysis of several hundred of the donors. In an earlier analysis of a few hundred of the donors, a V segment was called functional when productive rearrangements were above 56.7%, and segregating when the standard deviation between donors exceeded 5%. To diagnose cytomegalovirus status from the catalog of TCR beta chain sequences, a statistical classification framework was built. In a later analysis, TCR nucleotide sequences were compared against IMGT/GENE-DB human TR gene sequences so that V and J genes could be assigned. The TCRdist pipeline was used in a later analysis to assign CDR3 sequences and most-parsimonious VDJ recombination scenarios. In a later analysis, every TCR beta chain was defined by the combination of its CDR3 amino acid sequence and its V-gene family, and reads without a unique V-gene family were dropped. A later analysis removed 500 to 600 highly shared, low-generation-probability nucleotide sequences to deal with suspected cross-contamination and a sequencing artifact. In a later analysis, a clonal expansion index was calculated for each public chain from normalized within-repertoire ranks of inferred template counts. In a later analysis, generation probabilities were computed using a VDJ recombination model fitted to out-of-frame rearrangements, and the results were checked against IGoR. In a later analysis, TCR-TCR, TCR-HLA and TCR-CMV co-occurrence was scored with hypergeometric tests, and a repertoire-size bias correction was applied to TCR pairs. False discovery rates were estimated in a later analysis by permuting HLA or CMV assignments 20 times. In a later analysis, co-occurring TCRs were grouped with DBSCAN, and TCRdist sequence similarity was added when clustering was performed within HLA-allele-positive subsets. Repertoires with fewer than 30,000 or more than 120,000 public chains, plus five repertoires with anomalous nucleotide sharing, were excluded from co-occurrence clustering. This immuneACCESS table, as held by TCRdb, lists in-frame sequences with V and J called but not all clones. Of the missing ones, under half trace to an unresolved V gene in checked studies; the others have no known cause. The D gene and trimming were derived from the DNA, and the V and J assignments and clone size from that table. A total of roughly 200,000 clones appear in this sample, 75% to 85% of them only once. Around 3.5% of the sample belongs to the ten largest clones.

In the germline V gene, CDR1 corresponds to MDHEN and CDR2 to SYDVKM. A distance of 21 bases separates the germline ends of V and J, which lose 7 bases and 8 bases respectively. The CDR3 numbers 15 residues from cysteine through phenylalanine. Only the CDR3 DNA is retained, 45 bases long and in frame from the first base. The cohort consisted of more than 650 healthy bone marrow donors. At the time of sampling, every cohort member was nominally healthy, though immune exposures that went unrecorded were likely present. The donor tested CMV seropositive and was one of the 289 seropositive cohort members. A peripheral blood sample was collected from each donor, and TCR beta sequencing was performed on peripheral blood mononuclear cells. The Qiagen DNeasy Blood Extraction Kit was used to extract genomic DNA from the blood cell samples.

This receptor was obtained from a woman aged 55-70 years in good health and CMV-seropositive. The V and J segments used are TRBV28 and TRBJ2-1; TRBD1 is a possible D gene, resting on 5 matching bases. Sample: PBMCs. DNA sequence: TGTGCCAGCAAAACTGGGGCACCCGCTTTCGATGAGCAGTTCTTC. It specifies CASKTGAPAFDEQFF.